This T cell receptor beta chain was identified during a study of cytomegalovirus exposure and HLA in healthy donors. Turning to the study itself: Caucasian-associated ancestry cluster membership applied to about 83% of under 450 genotyped donors. General study points: Per a prior analysis, the majority of TCR beta V segments were productive roughly 87% or roughly 30% of the time.

A remark on this clone: The antigen remains unidentified.

The PCR contained 60 Vbeta and 13 Jbeta primers. Sequencing used immunoSEQ multiplex PCR; TCRdb keeps in-frame clones, though not all of them. Of about 300,000 clones listed, roughly 88% are singletons. Germline CDR1 and CDR2: LNHDA and SQIVND (reference sequence). With V trimmed by 5 bases and J by 0 bases, 4 bases remained unmatched. The CDR3 is made up of 15 amino acids. The sample consisted of PBMCs. This TCR derives from a man in his forties in good health and CMV-seropositive. This chain uses TRBV19 with TRBJ2-1; 7 bases align to TRBD2. The CDR3 loop reads CASSGERGSYNEQFF. The CDR3 nucleotides read TGTGCCAGTAGTGGGGAGCGGGGCTCCTACAATGAGCAGTTCTTC.